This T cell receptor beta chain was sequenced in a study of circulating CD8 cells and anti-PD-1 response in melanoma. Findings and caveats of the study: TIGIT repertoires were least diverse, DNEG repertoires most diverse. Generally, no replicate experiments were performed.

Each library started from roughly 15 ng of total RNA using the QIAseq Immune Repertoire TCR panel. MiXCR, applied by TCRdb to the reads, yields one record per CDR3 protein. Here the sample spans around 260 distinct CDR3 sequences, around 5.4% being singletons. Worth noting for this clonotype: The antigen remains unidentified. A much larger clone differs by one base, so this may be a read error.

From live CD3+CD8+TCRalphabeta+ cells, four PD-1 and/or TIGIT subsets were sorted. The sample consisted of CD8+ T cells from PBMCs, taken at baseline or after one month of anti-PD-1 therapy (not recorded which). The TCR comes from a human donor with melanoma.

The CDR3 nucleotides are TGTGCCAGCTCGACTAGCGGGAGACCGAACACCGGGGAGCTGCTTTTT. Translating gives CASSTSGRPNTGELLF. The gene calls are TRBV4-2 and TRBJ2-2, with 12 bases identical to TRBD2. CDR1 and CDR2 from the germline V gene are LGHNA and YNFKEQ. This CDR3 comprises 16 residues.